Below are 24 T cell receptor beta chains sequenced from a single sample in a study of cytomegalovirus exposure and HLA in healthy donors. With 60 Vbeta and 13 Jbeta primers, the PCR was carried out. TCRdb's table, derived via immunoSEQ multiplex PCR, lists solely in-frame clones and lacks some. The table includes 180,000 or so clones, around 75% detected once. The sequencing input was PBMCs. The receptors stem from a male donor in good health and CMV-seronegative.

This clone was recorded a few times. The chain carries TRBV10-2 and TRBJ2-7; maybe TRBD2 (5 bases). There are 13 residues in the CDR3. CDR1 is WSHSY and CDR2 is SAAADI in the germline V gene. V was pared by 2 bases and J by 2 bases, with 7 bases between. The CDR3 DNA is TGCGCCAGCAGTGAGGGGGAGCCCTACGAGCAGTACTTC. Protein product: CASSEGEPYEQYF.

This chain joins TRBV18 and TRBJ1-5; D perhaps matches TRBD1 (5 bases). Germline V gene lookup returns CDR1 KGHSH and CDR2 LQKENI. This CDR3 contains 17 residues. The V gene lost 3 bases and the J gene lost 0 bases, with 15 bases spanning the gap. CDR3 sequence reads: CASSPQGTGRSNQPQHF. In DNA form, the CDR3 reads TGTGCCAGCTCACCCCAGGGAACAGGACGTAGCAATCAGCCCCAGCATTTT.

The chain recombines TRBV6-5 with TRBJ2-1; a possible D gene is TRBD2 (5 bases). V lost 0 bases to trimming and J lost 5 bases, with 14 bases between them. The CDR3 contains 16 residues. Per germline, CDR1 MNHEY and CDR2 SVGAGI. In DNA form, the CDR3 reads TGTGCCAGCAGTTACTCTCGAGCCACGGGGAACAATGAGCAGTTCTTC. Protein sequence: CASSYSRATGNNEQFF.

V gene TRBV15 combines with J gene TRBJ2-1, with 15 bases fitting TRBD2. V was clipped by 1 base and J by 8 bases; unmatched bases: 9. The CDR3 runs 18 residues. In germline, CDR1 is LNHNV, CDR2 YYDKDF (reference sequence). Written as DNA, the CDR3 is TGTGCCACCAGCAGAGGGGTTGGACGGACTAGCGGGAGGGATGAGCAGTTCTTC. Translation gives CATSRGVGRTSGRDEQFF.

The gene calls are TRBV29-1 and TRBJ2-7; TRBD1 matches 8 bases. V was pared by 5 bases and J by 3 bases, with 9 bases of the junction left unmatched. The germline CDR1 and CDR2 sequences are SQVTM and ANQGSEA. The CDR3 length is 14 residues. The DNA of the CDR3 is TGCAGCGTTAACGCAGGGGGCGCCGACTACGAGCAGTACTTC. It is translated as CSVNAGGADYEQYF.

The chain combines TRBV5-1 with TRBJ1-6, with a weak D call TRBD1 (5 bases). CDR3 length equals 16 residues. Germline V gives CDR1 SGHRS, CDR2 YFSETQ. Trimming cost V 0 bases and J 4 bases, with 11 bases left between them. The CDR3 DNA follows: TGCGCCAGCAGCTTGGCCGGGGGGAAATATAATTCACCCCTCCACTTT. It is translated as CASSLAGGKYNSPLHF.

The chain recombines TRBV5-1 with TRBJ2-1; 9 bases are shared with TRBD1. Germline trimming cut 3 bases from V and 2 bases from J; bases unmatched to any gene: 6. This CDR3 comprises 16 residues. Germline assignment: CDR1 SGHRS and CDR2 YFSETQ. In DNA form, the CDR3 reads TGCGCCAGCAGCTATGAATACAGGGGGCCCTACAATGAGCAGTTCTTC. Translation: CASSYEYRGPYNEQFF. The full variable domain, in which reference TRBV5-1 and TRBJ2-1 provide the parts outside the CDR3, is KAGVTQTPRYLIKTRGQQVTLSCSPISGHRSVSWYQQTPGQGLQFLFEYFSETQRNKGNFPGRFSGRQFSNSRSEMNVSTLELGDSALYLCASSYEYRGPYNEQFFGPGTRLTVL.

This rearrangement joins TRBV6-6 to TRBJ2-1; the match to TRBD1 covers 9 bases. CDR1 MNHNY and CDR2 SVGAGI come from the germline V gene (reference sequence). The CDR3 totals 15 residues. Trimming cost V 5 bases and J 6 bases; bases outside gene matches: 8. The CDR3, as DNA: TGTGCCAGCAGTCCCCCCGGGACAGGGATCAATGAGCAGTTCTTC. This codes for CASSPPGTGINEQFF.

The chain recombines TRBV28 with TRBJ2-1; no firm D call. Germline assignment: CDR1 MDHEN and CDR2 SYDVKM. V was clipped by 6 bases and J by 5 bases, with 8 bases between them. This CDR3 spans 12 amino acids. CDR3 sequence: CASSPDNNEQFF. CDR3 bases: TGTGCCAGCAGCCCTGACAACAATGAGCAGTTCTTC.

The chain combines TRBV28 with TRBJ2-5; 8 bases are shared with TRBD1. Looked up from germline, CDR1 is MDHEN and CDR2 is SYDVKM. V shed 3 bases and J 11 bases; nucleotides not matched to a gene: 14. This CDR3 is 15 amino acids long. CDR3 amino acids: CASSFADRGWVGQYF. In DNA, the CDR3 is TGTGCCAGCAGTTTCGCCGACAGGGGATGGGTTGGGCAGTACTTC.

About this clone: Its ends do not fully match the called genes, so a read error is possible. V and J are TRBV7-8 and TRBJ1-1; D perhaps matches TRBD1 (5 bases). The length of the CDR3 is 15 residues. From germline, CDR1 is SGHVS and CDR2 FQNEAQ. The CDR3 nucleotides read TGTGCTAGCAGCTTAGAGCTCAGGGTGAACACTGAAGCTTTCTTT. Translating gives CASSLELRVNTEAFF.

J is TRBJ1-4 and V is TRBV7-9; 9 bases are a match to TRBD1. With 5 bases clipped from V and 5 bases from J, the junction kept 6 bases outside the gene matches. In germline, CDR1 is SEHNR, CDR2 FQNEAQ (reference sequence). CDR3 length: 15 amino acids. For the CDR3, the DNA is TGTGCCAGCAGCCCGCTGACAGGGGGGAATGAAAAACTGTTTTTT. It codes for CASSPLTGGNEKLFF.

The V call is TRBV25-1, the J call TRBJ2-6; unclear D gene. Trimming took 5 bases from V and 0 from J, leaving 5 bases between them. This CDR3 region has 14 residues. Germline V CDR1 and CDR2: MGHDK, SYGVNS. The CDR3 DNA is TGTGCCAGCAGTCCCCTCTCTGGGGCCAACGTCCTGACTTTC. Protein: CASSPLSGANVLTF. Full variable domain (outside the CDR3, taken from reference TRBV25-1 and TRBJ2-6): EADIYQTPRYLVIGTGKKITLECSQTMGHDKMYWYQQDPGMELHLIHYSYGVNSTEKGDLSSESTVSRIRTEHFPLTLESARPSHTSQYLCASSPLSGANVLTFGAGSRLTVL.

The chain carries TRBV28 and TRBJ1-5; D not resolved. The CDR3 consists of 14 residues. V was clipped by 5 bases and J by 6 bases, with 14 bases between them. Germline lookup yields CDR1 MDHEN and CDR2 SYDVKM. CDR3 amino acids: CASSPTWGGQPQHF. Here the CDR3 DNA reads TGTGCCAGCAGTCCCACATGGGGAGGTCAGCCCCAGCATTTT.

CDR3 amino acids: CASSLIAGGPFSYNEQFF. The CDR3 region has the DNA TGTGCCAGCAGCTTGATAGCGGGGGGCCCCTTTTCCTACAATGAGCAGTTCTTC. V usage is TRBV5-6 and J usage is TRBJ2-1, with 10 bases lining up with TRBD2. Losses at the gene ends were 1 base for V and 1 base for J; bases not matched to a gene: 8. Germline CDR1 SGHDT, CDR2 YYEEEE. The CDR3 is 18 amino acids.

J is TRBJ1-2 and V is TRBV10-3; weak D call: TRBD1 (6 bases). CDR3 length equals 13 residues. V shed 3 bases and J shed 6 bases, with 11 bases lying between them. Germline assignment: CDR1 ENHRY and CDR2 SYGVKD. The CDR3 spells CAISDRGTDGYTF. Here the CDR3 DNA reads TGTGCCATCAGTGATAGGGGGACGGATGGCTACACCTTC.

This clone was found once. CDR3 residues: CASARNNYGYTF. The CDR3 bases are TGTGCCAGTGCGCGGAACAACTATGGCTACACCTTC. J is TRBJ1-2 and V is TRBV19, with D unclear. Germline CDR1 is LNHDA and CDR2 is SQIVND (reference sequence). This CDR3 comprises 12 residues. Trimming pared 8 bases from V and 2 bases from J, leaving 9 bases between.

V usage is TRBV30 and J usage is TRBJ1-5; D unresolved. Trimming took off 0 bases at V and 3 bases at J, with 6 bases between the two ends. CDR3 length: 13 amino acids. The germline CDR1 and CDR2 sequences are GTSNPN and SVGIG (reference sequence). The CDR3 protein is CAWSVHNNQPQHF. In DNA, the CDR3 is TGTGCCTGGAGTGTACATAACAATCAGCCCCAGCATTTT.

There are a few counts of this clone. The chain joins TRBV7-9 to TRBJ2-5; a possible D gene is TRBD2 (6 bases). The J call may be mistaken, given a closer DNA end match to TRBJ2-7. The germline V gene has CDR1 SEHNR and CDR2 FQNEAQ (reference sequence). There are 13 residues in the CDR3. The CDR3 region has the DNA TGTGCCAGCACTACGGGAGCGGCCTACGAGCAGTACTTC. Translation: CASTTGAAYEQYF.

J is TRBJ2-7 and V is TRBV25-1, with TRBD2 matching 14 bases. This CDR3 has 16 residues. Losses at the gene ends were 4 bases for V and 6 bases for J; bases not matched to a gene: 8. Germline CDR1 is MGHDK and CDR2 is SYGVNS. CDR3 protein: CASSALTSGRVREQYF. CDR3 sequence (DNA): TGTGCCAGCAGTGCCCTGACTAGCGGGAGGGTCCGCGAGCAGTACTTC.

This clone was counted a single time. This chain joins TRBV25-1 and TRBJ1-1, with D maybe TRBD1 (5 bases). The CDR3 has 15 amino acids. Germline V lookup: CDR1 MGHDK, CDR2 SYGVNS. V was pared by 1 base and J by 4 bases, with 13 bases between. The CDR3 protein is CASSEFGQGATEAFF. The CDR3, as DNA: TGTGCCAGCAGTGAATTCGGGCAGGGTGCCACTGAAGCTTTCTTT.

The chain carries TRBV18 and TRBJ2-1, with no clear D. The CDR3 spans 13 residues. Per the germline V gene, CDR1 is KGHSH and CDR2 is LQKENI. The ends were cut back, 1 base at V and 6 bases at J, with 7 bases in the middle. This CDR3 reads CASSPQRGNEQFF. The CDR3 DNA reads as TGTGCCAGCTCACCACAGAGAGGCAATGAGCAGTTCTTC.

The genes are TRBV10-3 and TRBJ1-2; TRBD1 might be the D (5 bases). The CDR3 runs to 18 residues. The V gene lost 0 bases and the J gene lost 4 bases, with 21 bases spanning the gap. From germline, CDR1 is ENHRY and CDR2 SYGVKD. DNA for the CDR3: TGTGCCATCAGTGAGTCAGAGGGGACTCCGACCTCTACCTATGGCTACACCTTC. Translation gives CAISESEGTPTSTYGYTF.

The chain has TRBV6-5 and TRBJ1-5; the D is unclear. In germline, CDR1 is MNHEY, CDR2 SVGAGI. The CDR3 is 12 residues long. V was shortened by 6 bases and J by 2 bases, with 5 bases between the two germline ends. In nucleotides, the CDR3 is TGTGCCAGCAGGGGAGGCAATCAGCCCCAGCATTTT. Translated: CASRGGNQPQHF.